The table lists the clone carrying this TCR beta chain with a few counts. The CDR3 has 11 residues. Trimming cost V 5 bases and J 4 bases, with 3 bases left between them. Per germline, CDR1 SGHVS and CDR2 FNYEAQ. The study ran its PCR with 60 Vbeta and 13 Jbeta primers. Only in-frame clones appear in the TCRdb table, and some are missing; sequencing was by immunoSEQ multiplex PCR. The table records over 75,000 clones, about three quarters of them present only once. The sample comes from a study of cytomegalovirus exposure and HLA in healthy donors. The clonotype originates from a man aged 60 to 75 in good health and CMV-seropositive. The V call is TRBV7-6, the J call TRBJ1-3; no definite D call. The sample consisted of PBMCs. The CDR3 region has the DNA TGTGCCAGCAGCCCAGGAAACACCATATATTTT. As protein: CASSPGNTIYF.